The 17 T cell receptor beta chains below come from one sample, sequenced in a study of beta chain features in type 1 diabetes. TCRB transcripts that were expressed got sequenced, as all of the isolated RNA had been reverse transcribed. Sequenced by immunoSEQ multiplex PCR; TCRdb stores in-frame clones only, minus some. The table has 200,000 to 250,000 clones, roughly 10% seen once. Material: central memory CD4+ T cells from blood. Every receptor here comes from a man aged 18 to 29 in good health.

This sequence joins TRBV30 and TRBJ2-7; the D call may be TRBD1 or TRBD2 (5 bases each). Germline V CDR1 and CDR2: GTSNPN, SVGIG (reference sequence). Trimming shortened V by 3 bases and J by 0 bases, and 12 bases separated the two germline ends. The CDR3 consists of 14 residues. DNA of the CDR3: TGTGCCTGGAGCTGGGGACCGTACTCCTACGAGCAGTACTTC. Protein: CAWSWGPYSYEQYF.

The chain joins TRBV2 to TRBJ2-2; D is uncertain. Trimming removed 0 bases from V and 5 bases from J, with 7 bases in between. The CDR3 sequence is 14 residues long. Germline CDR1 SNHLY, CDR2 FYNNEI. The CDR3 region is CASSEASLTGELFF. Here the CDR3 DNA reads TGTGCCAGCAGTGAAGCGTCCCTAACCGGGGAGCTGTTTTTT.

This chain links TRBV9 with TRBJ2-7; 11 nucleotides agree with TRBD2. This CDR3 has 14 amino acids. Germline trimming cut 4 bases from V and 1 base from J; bases unmatched to any gene: 1. CDR1 is SGDLS and CDR2 is YYNGEE in the germline V gene. The DNA for the CDR3 is TGTGCCAGCAGCAGACTAGCGGGATCCTACGAGCAGTACTTC. It is translated as CASSRLAGSYEQYF. Full variable domain (missing parts from reference TRBV9 and TRBJ2-7): DSGVTQTPKHLITATGQRVTLRCSPRSGDLSVYWYQQSLDQGLQFLIQYYNGEERAKGNILERFSAQQFPDLHSELNLSSLELGDSALYFCASSRLAGSYEQYFGPGTRLTVT.

The V gene is TRBV15, the J gene TRBJ2-7; possibly TRBD2 for D (6 bases). Germline V gives CDR1 LNHNV, CDR2 YYDKDF (reference sequence). V was trimmed by 0 bases and J by 5 bases, leaving 14 bases between them. CDR3 length equals 15 residues. CDR3 sequence: CATSREGRGFDEQYF. The CDR3 DNA sequence: TGTGCCACCAGCAGAGAGGGACGGGGGTTCGACGAGCAGTACTTC.

This clone was detected only a few times. The V and J genes are TRBV4-1 and TRBJ1-1; no definite D call. The length of the CDR3 is 15 residues. Germline values: CDR1 MGHRA, CDR2 YSYEKL. The V end was cut by 3 bases, the J end by 6 bases, with 17 bases between. The CDR3 spells CASSQDRRWQPEAFF. As DNA, the CDR3 is TGCGCCAGCAGCCAGGACCGGCGGTGGCAGCCTGAAGCTTTCTTT.

Of note for this clone: This could be a read error, since a much larger clone is one nucleotide away. This chain connects TRBV29-1 to TRBJ1-2; 8 positions agree with TRBD1. V shed 8 bases and J 8 bases; nucleotides not matched to a gene: 4. Germline CDR1 is SQVTM and CDR2 is ANQGSEA. This CDR3 has 10 amino acids. For the CDR3, the DNA is TGCAGCATCGACAGGGGAGGCTACACCTTC. It translates to CSIDRGGYTF.

CDR3 region: CASQAGVYETQYF. As DNA, the CDR3 is TGTGCCAGCCAAGCGGGAGTCTATGAGACCCAGTACTTC. The rearrangement uses TRBV6-5 and TRBJ2-5, with TRBD2 identical over 8 bases. CDR3 length: 13 residues. Germline V gives CDR1 MNHEY, CDR2 SVGAGI. V was clipped by 8 bases and J by 5 bases; unmatched bases: 7.

This clone was counted many times. The V gene is TRBV7-2, the J gene TRBJ2-7; D is unclear. With 2 bases removed from V and 4 bases from J, the gap between germline ends came to 6 bases. The CDR3 covers 12 residues. Germline CDR1 reads SGHTA; CDR2 reads FQGNSA. The CDR3 sequence is CASSLLGYEQYF. For the CDR3, the DNA is TGTGCCAGCAGCTTATTAGGATACGAGCAGTACTTC.

This clone has only one observation. This chain links TRBV9 with TRBJ2-5; 7 bases are shared with TRBD1. The end of the DNA is better explained by TRBJ2-7, so the J call may be wrong. This CDR3 comprises 15 residues. Per the germline V gene, CDR1 is SGDLS and CDR2 is YYNGEE. The CDR3 is CASSVAGTEYYEQYF. The CDR3 DNA is TGTGCCAGCAGCGTAGCGGGGACAGAATACTACGAGCAGTACTTC.

The chain joins TRBV5-1 to TRBJ1-1; TRBD1 matches at 7 bases. With V trimmed by 3 bases and J by 2 bases, 4 bases remained unmatched. Germline V gene data show CDR1 as SGHRS and CDR2 as YFSETQ. This CDR3 has 14 residues. The CDR3 region has the DNA TGCGCCAGCAGCTCAAGGACAGGAAACACTGAAGCTTTCTTT. It translates to CASSSRTGNTEAFF.

This clone was recorded at least ten times. This sequence joins TRBV4-3 and TRBJ1-1; D perhaps matches TRBD1 (6 bases). V lost 2 bases to trimming and J lost 0 bases, with 10 bases between them. Germline V gives CDR1 LGHNA, CDR2 YSLEER. This CDR3 has 15 amino acids. The CDR3 region is CASSQTDSMNTEAFF. CDR3 bases: TGCGCCAGCAGCCAAACGGACAGCATGAACACTGAAGCTTTCTTT.

This clone has at least ten counts. This same CDR3 is encoded by further DNA sequences in the sample. The chain links TRBV28 to TRBJ2-7; D is undetermined. The V end was cut by 2 bases, the J end by 1 base, with 6 bases between. This CDR3 has 13 residues. Per germline, CDR1 MDHEN and CDR2 SYDVKM. In DNA form, the CDR3 reads TGTGCCAGCAGTTTAAGCCGGTCCTACGAGCAGTACTTC. Protein sequence: CASSLSRSYEQYF.

Ten or more counts support this clone. Other DNA variants within this sample encode the same CDR3. The chain has TRBV30 and TRBJ1-3, with D perhaps matching TRBD1 (5 bases). Per germline, CDR1 GTSNPN and CDR2 SVGIG (reference sequence). V was cut by 3 bases and J by 8 bases, with 11 bases left in between. There are 12 residues in the CDR3. For the CDR3, the DNA is TGTGCCTGGAGACGACAGCGGGACACCATATATTTT. Translating it yields CAWRRQRDTIYF.

This chain joins TRBV30 and TRBJ1-1; D might be TRBD1 (6 bases). CDR3 length: 12 amino acids. Germline CDR1 GTSNPN, CDR2 SVGIG (reference sequence). V lost 3 bases to trimming and J lost 4 bases, with 9 bases between them. The CDR3 reads CAWSAGATEAFF. As DNA, the CDR3 is TGTGCCTGGAGCGCGGGGGCCACTGAAGCTTTCTTT.

This clone was observed a few times. V and J are TRBV9 and TRBJ2-1; D might be TRBD2 (5 bases). This CDR3 spans 15 amino acids. From germline, CDR1 is SGDLS and CDR2 YYNGEE. The V end lost 5 bases, the J end lost 4 bases, and 16 bases lay between the germline ends. DNA of the CDR3: TGTGCCAGCAGTAACCCCCCAGCGGAGTACAATGAGCAGTTCTTC. Encoded protein: CASSNPPAEYNEQFF.

CDR3 DNA: TGTGCCATCAGCGCCGGGACGGCTAACTATGGCTACACCTTC. Translating gives CAISAGTANYGYTF. The chain carries TRBV10-3 and TRBJ1-2; tentative D call: TRBD1 (5 bases). This CDR3 has 14 amino acids. Germline V gene sequence: CDR1 ENHRY, CDR2 SYGVKD. V lost 6 bases, J lost 0 bases, and 11 bases lay in between.

This clone appeared once. The rearrangement links TRBV6-1 to TRBJ2-5; 7 positions agree with TRBD1. The CDR3 totals 14 residues. CDR1 is MNHNS, CDR2 SASEGT, per germline. With 1 base clipped from V and 7 bases from J, the junction kept 6 bases outside the gene matches. The CDR3 bases are TGTGCCAGCAGTGAAGACAGGGGTTCAGGGACCCAGTACTTC. The encoded protein is CASSEDRGSGTQYF.